This record covers a single TCR beta chain. Its cognate antigen is unknown. This sample was included in a study of OX40 agonist ivuxolimab in advanced cancers. Study results and limitations: CD4+ and CD8+ blood T cells expanded clonally by week 6 at 0.1 to 3.0 mg/kg.

Using immunoSEQ multiplex PCR, the repertoire was profiled, and TCRdb retains in-frame clones only, with some absent. The table shows some 81,000 clones, with roughly 91% occurring only once. The source was CD4+ or CD8+ T cells sorted from blood, collected in a trial of the OX40 agonist ivuxolimab. This receptor was identified in an adult with an advanced solid tumor such as melanoma, head and neck, liver or kidney cancer.

The CDR3 protein is CASSRGLGTSYEQYF. The CDR3 DNA is TGTGCCAGCAGCCGCGGACTGGGTACCTCCTACGAGCAGTACTTC. V is TRBV11-2 and J is TRBJ2-7, with a tentative D call TRBD2 (5 bases). The CDR3 contains 15 residues. Germline V gene sequence: CDR1 SGHAT, CDR2 FQNNGV. V was shortened by 5 bases and J by 0 bases, with 14 bases between the two germline ends.